A single T cell receptor beta chain is shown here with its context. Its antigen is not identified. Possible read error: a much larger clone is one base away. This entry is derived from a study of spatial heterogeneity in lung cancer. Across the whole study: The library had UMIs, and each TCR and UMI pair averaged more than ten raw reads. Study results and caveats: Ubiquitous expanded tumor TCRs appeared in blood more at resection than follow-up.

TCRdb reanalysed the 5' RACE reads using MiXCR and keeps one entry per CDR3 protein. Here the sample spans around 11,000 distinct CDR3 sequences, roughly 25% being singletons. Stated time point: sample taken at primary tumor resection. Whole RNA came from tumor, nontumor lung or frozen PBMC and was sequenced without being sorted. V was shortened by 5 bases and J by 3 bases, with 14 bases between the two germline ends. Germline V lookup: CDR1 SGHNT, CDR2 YYREEE (reference sequence). The CDR3 runs to 15 residues. J is TRBJ1-4 and V is TRBV5-4, with a possible D match to TRBD1 (5 bases). The source was PBMCs, collected at surgery. The receptor comes from a female donor with early-stage non-small cell lung cancer. The CDR3 coding sequence is TGTGCCAGCAGGTTGTGGGGGAGCCCTAATGAAAAACTGTTTTTT. Translation: CASRLWGSPNEKLFF.